A single sample is the source of the 14 T cell receptor beta chains below, sequenced in a study of cytomegalovirus exposure and HLA in healthy donors. Vbeta (60) and Jbeta (13) primers were used in the PCR. Profiled with immunoSEQ multiplex PCR; TCRdb holds only in-frame clones, not every one. The table records 150,000 to 200,000 clones, roughly 13% of them present only once. Material: PBMCs. Source of these receptors: a man aged 45 to 65 in good health and CMV-seropositive.

This clone was counted a few times. The rearrangement uses TRBV2 and TRBJ2-6; D is uncertain. V lost 8 bases to trimming and J lost 2 bases, with 10 bases between them. This CDR3 has 14 amino acids. In germline, CDR1 is SNHLY, CDR2 FYNNEI. DNA of the CDR3: TGTGCCAGCCTAACAGAAGCTGGGGCCAACGTCCTGACTTTC. It encodes CASLTEAGANVLTF.

This clone was seen a few times. The CDR3 sequence: CASSEGTGVGYGYTF. CDR3 nucleotide sequence: TGTGCCAGCAGTGAGGGGACAGGGGTTGGCTATGGCTACACCTTC. V and J are TRBV2 and TRBJ1-2; 10 nucleotides agree with TRBD1. V trimming: 3 bases; J trimming: 4 bases; junction bases outside the gene matches: 5. Germline assignment: CDR1 SNHLY and CDR2 FYNNEI. This CDR3 region has 15 residues.

The sample holds a few counts of this clone. The gene calls are TRBV6-5 and TRBJ1-4; D uncertain. Trimming removed 0 bases at V and 12 bases at J, with 14 bases between. The CDR3 totals 14 residues. Germline V gene lookup returns CDR1 MNHEY and CDR2 SVGAGI. The CDR3 coding sequence is TGTGCCAGCAGTTACTCGACGAGACGGGATGAACTGTTTTTT. As protein: CASSYSTRRDELFF.

The V gene is TRBV27, the J gene TRBJ1-1; tentatively, D is TRBD1 (6 bases). V was pared by 5 bases and J by 4 bases, with 17 bases between. The CDR3 covers 15 residues. CDR1 and CDR2 (germline): MNHEY, SMNVEV (reference sequence). CDR3 DNA sequence: TGTGCCAGCAGTACACGACAGGCCTCAGGCACTGAAGCTTTCTTT. Amino acid sequence: CASSTRQASGTEAFF.

This clone was detected many times. The chain joins TRBV10-1 to TRBJ2-2; 8 bases agree with TRBD1. The CDR3 spans 17 residues. V gave up 6 bases and J gave up 0 bases; unmatched junction bases: 9. Looked up from germline, CDR1 is WNHNN and CDR2 is SYGVQD (reference sequence). CDR3 in amino acids: CASRRGDRLPNTGELFF. The CDR3, as DNA: TGCGCCAGCAGGAGGGGGGACAGGCTGCCGAACACCGGGGAGCTGTTTTTT.

In this sample, this clone turned up a few times. The V gene is TRBV6-5, the J gene TRBJ1-6; weak D call: TRBD1 (6 bases). CDR3 length equals 15 residues. The germline CDR1 and CDR2 sequences are MNHEY and SVGAGI. The germline V and J ends were trimmed by 0 bases and 5 bases, with 8 bases remaining between them. This chain's CDR3 is CASSYSRDNNSPLHF. Written as DNA, the CDR3 is TGTGCCAGCAGTTACTCTAGGGACAATAATTCACCCCTCCACTTT.

Turning to this clone: The same CDR3 arises from other DNA sequences in this sample as well. V usage is TRBV6-1 and J usage is TRBJ2-1, with 7 bases that match TRBD1. With 11 bases clipped from V and 5 bases from J, the junction kept 12 bases outside the gene matches. Germline values: CDR1 MNHNS, CDR2 SASEGT. The CDR3 loop spans 14 amino acids. The CDR3 DNA reads TGTGCCGGCTCGGTGACAGGGCGAGACAATGAGCAGTTCTTC. It encodes CAGSVTGRDNEQFF.

This rearrangement joins TRBV28 to TRBJ1-5, with D hard to call. The ends were cut back, 8 bases at V and 2 bases at J, with 13 bases in the middle. The germline CDR1 and CDR2 sequences are MDHEN and SYDVKM. This CDR3 has 14 amino acids. This chain's CDR3 is CASLIPAGNQPQHF. The CDR3 coding sequence is TGTGCCAGCCTGATTCCCGCGGGCAATCAGCCCCAGCATTTT.

This rearrangement joins TRBV5-4 to TRBJ2-2; 9 positions agree with TRBD1. Germline V CDR1 and CDR2: SGHNT, YYREEE (reference sequence). CDR3 length equals 16 residues. V lost 4 bases and J lost 1; bases outside the gene matches: 5. DNA for the CDR3: TGTGCCAGCAGCGGGGGACAGGGCAGGAACACCGGGGAGCTGTTTTTT. It specifies CASSGGQGRNTGELFF.

A few counts support this clone. The rearrangement links TRBV2 to TRBJ2-5; 10 bases fit TRBD1. The V and J ends lost 8 bases and 5 bases, in that order; junction bases with no gene match: 8. This CDR3 spans 14 amino acids. The germline gives CDR1 SNHLY, CDR2 FYNNEI. This CDR3 reads CASERDRGRETQYF. Written as DNA, the CDR3 is TGTGCCAGCGAAAGGGACAGGGGAAGGGAGACCCAGTACTTC.

The rearrangement links TRBV7-2 to TRBJ1-6; the D gene is possibly TRBD1 (5 bases). The CDR3 loop spans 15 amino acids. V lost 4 bases and J lost 7, with 14 bases in between. Germline CDR1 reads SGHTA; CDR2 reads FQGNSA. The CDR3 spells CASSSQRSGNSPLHF. CDR3 bases: TGTGCCAGCAGCTCGCAGCGTTCAGGGAATTCACCCCTCCACTTT.

The chain uses TRBV5-1 and TRBJ2-3, with TRBD1 matching over 8 bases. V lost 3 bases, J lost 1 base, and 7 bases stayed unmatched. In germline, CDR1 is SGHRS, CDR2 YFSETQ. The CDR3 spans 16 residues. CDR3 bases: TGCGCCAGCAGCTCCGACAGGGGTTATGGCACAGATACGCAGTATTTT. This encodes CASSSDRGYGTDTQYF.

This clone has a handful of counts. The V gene is TRBV6-1, the J gene TRBJ1-5; possible D gene TRBD1, 5 bases. Trimming removed 1 base from V and 6 bases from J, with 13 bases in between. Germline-derived CDR1 and CDR2 are MNHNS and SASEGT. The CDR3 is 15 residues long. The CDR3 DNA reads TGTGCCAGCAGTGAAGAGGGCGGAGGGACTCAGCCCCAGCATTTT. Protein: CASSEEGGGTQPQHF.

This clone was detected a few times. The CDR3, as DNA: TGTGCCAGCAGCCTACAGGGTTACCATGAGCAGTTCTTC. This sequence encodes CASSLQGYHEQFF. The genes are TRBV2 and TRBJ2-1; perhaps TRBD1 as D (6 bases). V lost 6 bases and J lost 8, with 14 bases in between. The V gene's germline CDR1 is SNHLY and CDR2 FYNNEI. The CDR3 consists of 13 residues.